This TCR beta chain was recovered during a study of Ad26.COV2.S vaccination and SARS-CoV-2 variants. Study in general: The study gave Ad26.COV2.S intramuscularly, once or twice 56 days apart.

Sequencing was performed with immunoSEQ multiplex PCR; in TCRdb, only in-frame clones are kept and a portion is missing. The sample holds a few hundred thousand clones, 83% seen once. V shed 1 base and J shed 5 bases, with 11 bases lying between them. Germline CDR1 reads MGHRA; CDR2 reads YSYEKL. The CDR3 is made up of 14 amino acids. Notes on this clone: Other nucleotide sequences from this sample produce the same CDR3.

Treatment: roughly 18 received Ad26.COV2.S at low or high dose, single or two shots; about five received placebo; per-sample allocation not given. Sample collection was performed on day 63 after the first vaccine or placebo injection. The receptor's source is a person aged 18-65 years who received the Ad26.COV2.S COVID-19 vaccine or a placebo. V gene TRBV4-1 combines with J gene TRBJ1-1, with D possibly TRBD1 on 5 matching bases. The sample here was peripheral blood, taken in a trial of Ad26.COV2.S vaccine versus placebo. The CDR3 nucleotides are TGCGCCAGCAGCCAAGGGCAGGGTGGTACTGAAGCTTTCTTT. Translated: CASSQGQGGTEAFF.